The sequence of this TCR beta chain was determined in a study of blood T cell repertoires in COVID-19. TCRdb's table, derived via immunoSEQ multiplex PCR, lists solely in-frame clones and lacks some. The table records 400,000 or so clones, 85% to 90% of them present only once. This CDR3 spans 13 amino acids. The ends lost 6 bases at V and 5 bases at J; junction bases unmatched: 3. In germline, CDR1 is LNHDA, CDR2 SQIVND (reference sequence). The sequence derives from a human donor in a cohort sampled during active COVID-19. The V call is TRBV19, the J call TRBJ1-1; 10 bases line up with TRBD1. Material: peripheral blood. The CDR3 spells CASSWTGGTEAFF. The DNA for the CDR3 is TGTGCCAGTAGCTGGACAGGGGGAACTGAAGCTTTCTTT.